A single sample gave rise to the 5 T cell receptor beta chains below, sequenced in a study of blood T cell repertoires in COVID-19. The method was immunoSEQ multiplex PCR; TCRdb's version includes in-frame clones alone and lacks a portion of them. The table records nearly 250,000 clones, approximately 85% of them present only once. Sequencing used PBMCs or T cells enriched from blood (not recorded which). These receptors were taken from a woman in her fifties or sixties with acute COVID-19.

The rearrangement links TRBV19 to TRBJ2-6, with 7 positions matching TRBD1. This CDR3 spans 16 amino acids. V lost 6 bases and J lost 2; bases outside the gene matches: 7. CDR1 and CDR2 (germline): LNHDA, SQIVND (reference sequence). The CDR3 reads CASSTQGNPGANVLTF. CDR3 nucleotides: TGTGCCAGTAGCACACAGGGGAACCCTGGGGCCAACGTCCTGACTTTC.

The chain couples TRBV29-1 to TRBJ2-1; D perhaps matches TRBD1 (6 bases). V shed 6 bases and J shed 10 bases, with 16 bases lying between them. The CDR3 contains 12 residues. The germline V gene has CDR1 SQVTM and CDR2 ANQGSEA. The CDR3 loop is CSVARGFGEQFF. CDR3 nucleotide sequence: TGCAGCGTGGCAAGGGGGTTTGGGGAGCAGTTCTTC.

The chain employs TRBV5-4 and TRBJ1-1; D unresolved. The ends were cut back, 0 bases at V and 0 bases at J, with 9 bases in the middle. The length of the CDR3 is 15 residues. Germline CDR1 reads SGHNT; CDR2 reads YYREEE (reference sequence). CDR3 loop: CASSLASRVNTEAFF. The CDR3, as DNA: TGTGCCAGCAGCTTGGCCAGTCGGGTGAACACTGAAGCTTTCTTT. Complete variable domain (other parts from reference TRBV5-4 and TRBJ1-1): ETGVTQSPTHLIKTRGQQVTLRCSSQSGHNTVSWYQQALGQGPQFIFQYYREEENGRGNFPPRFSGLQFPNYSSELNVNALELDDSALYLCASSLASRVNTEAFFGQGTRLTVV.

V is TRBV4-3 and J is TRBJ2-3, with D possibly being TRBD2 (7 bases). Germline CDR1 LGHNA, CDR2 YSLEER. The CDR3 contains 17 residues. Trimming removed 0 bases at V and 4 bases at J, with 17 bases between. The CDR3 spells CASSQDLSAGAPDTQYF. CDR3 sequence (DNA): TGCGCCAGCAGCCAAGATCTCTCGGCGGGGGCGCCAGATACGCAGTATTTT.

J is TRBJ2-2 and V is TRBV19, with D uncertain. In germline, CDR1 is LNHDA, CDR2 SQIVND (reference sequence). This CDR3 is 14 amino acids long. The ends were cut back, 7 bases at V and 1 base at J, with 10 bases in the middle. CDR3 DNA: TGTGCCAGTACTGTGACTCAGAACACCGGGGAGCTGTTTTTT. Its protein is CASTVTQNTGELFF.